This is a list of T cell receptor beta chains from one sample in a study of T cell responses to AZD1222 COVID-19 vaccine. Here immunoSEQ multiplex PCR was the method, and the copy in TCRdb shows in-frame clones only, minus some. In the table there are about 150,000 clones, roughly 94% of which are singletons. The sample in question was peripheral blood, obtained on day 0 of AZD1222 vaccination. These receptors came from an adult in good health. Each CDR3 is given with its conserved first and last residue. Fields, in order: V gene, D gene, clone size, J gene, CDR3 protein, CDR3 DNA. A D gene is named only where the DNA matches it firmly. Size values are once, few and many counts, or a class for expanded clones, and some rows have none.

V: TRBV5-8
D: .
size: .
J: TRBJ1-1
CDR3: CASSRRSSGTRRTEAFF
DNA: TGTGCCAGCAGCCGGAGGTCCTCAGGGACGAGAAGGACTGAAGCTTTCTTT

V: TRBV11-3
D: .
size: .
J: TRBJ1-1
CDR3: CASSFGGGLDIMNTEAFF
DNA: TGTGCCAGCAGCTTCGGGGGGGGCCTCGATATTATGAACACTGAAGCTTTCTTT

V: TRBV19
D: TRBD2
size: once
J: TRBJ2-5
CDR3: CASSISQAGVEGLETQYF
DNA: TGTGCCAGTAGTATCTCTCAGGCGGGAGTTGAGGGGCTGGAGACCCAGTACTTC

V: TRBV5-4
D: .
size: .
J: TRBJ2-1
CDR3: CASSLGVLSGNEQFF
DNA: TGTGCCAGCAGCTTGGGGGTCCTTTCCGGTAATGAGCAGTTCTTC

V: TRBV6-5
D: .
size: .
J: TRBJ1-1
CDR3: CASSYSRPMNTEAFF
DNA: TGTGCCAGCAGTTACTCGAGACCCATGAACACTGAAGCTTTCTTT

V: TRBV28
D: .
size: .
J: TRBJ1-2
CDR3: CASTTDYGYTF
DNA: TGTGCCAGCACTACGGACTATGGCTACACCTTC

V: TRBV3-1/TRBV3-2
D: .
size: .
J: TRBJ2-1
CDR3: CASSPIGGYNEQFF
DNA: TGTGCCAGCAGCCCTATCGGCGGCTACAATGAGCAGTTCTTC

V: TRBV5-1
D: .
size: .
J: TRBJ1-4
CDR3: CASSLAWQGNEKLFF
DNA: TGCGCCAGCAGCTTGGCCTGGCAGGGCAATGAAAAACTGTTTTTT

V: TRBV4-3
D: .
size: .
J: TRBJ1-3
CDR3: CASSQHSGNTIYF
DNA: TGCGCCAGCAGCCAACATTCCGGAAACACCATATATTTT

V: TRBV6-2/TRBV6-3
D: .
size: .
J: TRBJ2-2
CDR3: CASSYSIQGQGELFF
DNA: TGTGCCAGCAGTTACTCGATTCAGGGTCAAGGGGAGCTGTTTTTT

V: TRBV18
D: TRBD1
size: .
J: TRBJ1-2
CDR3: CASSPDRDYGYTF
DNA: TGTGCCAGCTCACCAGACAGGGACTATGGCTACACCTTC

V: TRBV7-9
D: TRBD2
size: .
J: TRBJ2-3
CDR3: CASSDLAGGTDTQYF
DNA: TGTGCCAGCAGCGATTTAGCGGGAGGCACAGATACGCAGTATTTT

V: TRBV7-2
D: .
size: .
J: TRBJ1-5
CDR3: CASSLGSGGGQPQHF
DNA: TGTGCCAGCAGCTTAGGGTCGGGGGGCGGTCAGCCCCAGCATTTT

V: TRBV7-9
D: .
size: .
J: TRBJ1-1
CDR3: CAVLGWDPRWTEAFF
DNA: TGTGCAGTCCTTGGTTGGGACCCCCGTTGGACTGAAGCTTTCTTT

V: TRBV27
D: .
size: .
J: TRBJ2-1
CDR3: CASSLQGTYNEQFF
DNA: TGTGCCAGCAGTTTACAGGGGACCTACAATGAGCAGTTCTTC

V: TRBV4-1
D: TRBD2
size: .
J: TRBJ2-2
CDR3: CASSQVSGGLAGWTGELFF
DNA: TGCGCCAGCAGCCAAGTATCGGGAGGGCTAGCGGGTTGGACCGGGGAGCTGTTTTTT

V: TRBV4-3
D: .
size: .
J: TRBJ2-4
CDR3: CASSQDSKNIQYF
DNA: TGCGCCAGCAGCCAAGATTCCAAAAACATTCAGTACTTC

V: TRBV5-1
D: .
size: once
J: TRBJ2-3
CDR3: CASSLVSGGRSDTQYF
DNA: TGCGCCAGCAGCTTGGTTTCGGGGGGCCGGTCAGATACGCAGTATTTT

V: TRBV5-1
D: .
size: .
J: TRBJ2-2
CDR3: CASSLDHTGELFF
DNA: TGCGCCAGCAGCTTGGACCACACCGGGGAGCTGTTTTTT

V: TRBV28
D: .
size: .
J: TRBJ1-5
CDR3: CASSPVRDQPQHF
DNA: TGTGCCAGCAGTCCCGTTCGTGATCAGCCCCAGCATTTT

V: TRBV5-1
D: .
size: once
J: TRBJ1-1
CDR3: CASSFLVNTEAFF
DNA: TGCGCCAGCAGCTTCTTGGTGAACACTGAAGCTTTCTTT

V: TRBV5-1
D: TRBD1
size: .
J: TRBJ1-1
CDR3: CASSLKPGQGVDTEAFF
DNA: TGCGCCAGCAGCTTGAAGCCGGGACAGGGCGTCGACACTGAAGCTTTCTTT

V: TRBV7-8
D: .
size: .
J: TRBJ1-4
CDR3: CASSYRAGTTNEKLFF
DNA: TGTGCCAGCAGCTACCGGGCCGGAACAACTAATGAAAAACTGTTTTTT

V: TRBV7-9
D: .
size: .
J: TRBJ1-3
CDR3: CASSSNGLFSGNTIYF
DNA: TGTGCCAGCAGCTCCAATGGCCTATTCTCTGGAAACACCATATATTTT

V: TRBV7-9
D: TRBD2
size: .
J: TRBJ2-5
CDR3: CASSFLADQETQYF
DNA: TGTGCCAGCAGCTTCCTAGCGGATCAAGAGACCCAGTACTTC

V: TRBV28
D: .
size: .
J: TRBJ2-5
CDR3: CASSNSETQYF
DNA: TGTGCCAGCAGTAACTCAGAGACCCAGTACTTC

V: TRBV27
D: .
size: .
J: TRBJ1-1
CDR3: CASRASRENTEAFF
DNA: TGTGCCAGCCGGGCCTCGAGGGAGAACACTGAAGCTTTCTTT

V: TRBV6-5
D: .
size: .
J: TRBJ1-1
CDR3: CASSYSAGEAFF
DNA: TGTGCCAGCAGTTACTCAGCAGGGGAAGCTTTCTTT

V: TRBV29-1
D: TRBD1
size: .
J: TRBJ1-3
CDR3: CSVDGQGGNTIYF
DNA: TGCAGCGTCGATGGACAGGGCGGAAACACCATATATTTT

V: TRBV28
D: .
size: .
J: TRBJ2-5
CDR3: CASSPRLGPQETQYF
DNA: TGTGCCAGCAGTCCCCGCTTGGGGCCCCAAGAGACCCAGTACTTC

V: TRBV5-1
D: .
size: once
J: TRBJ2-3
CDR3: CASSQTSPPDTQYF
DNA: TGCGCCAGCAGCCAAACTAGCCCGCCAGATACGCAGTATTTT

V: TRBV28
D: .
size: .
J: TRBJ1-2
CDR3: CASSTPSGQELYGYTF
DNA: TGTGCCAGCAGTACCCCGTCGGGACAAGAACTCTATGGCTACACCTTC

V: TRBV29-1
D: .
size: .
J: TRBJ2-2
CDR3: CSVVPQGRSNTGELFF
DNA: TGCAGCGTCGTCCCACAGGGTCGTTCGAACACCGGGGAGCTGTTTTTT

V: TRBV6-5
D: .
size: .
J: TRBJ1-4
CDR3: CASSYPLQNHEKLFF
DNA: TGTGCCAGCAGTTACCCCCTACAGAATCATGAAAAACTGTTTTTT

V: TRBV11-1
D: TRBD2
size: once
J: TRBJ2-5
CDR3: CASSFTSGGHQETQYF
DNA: TGTGCCAGCAGCTTTACTAGCGGGGGCCACCAAGAGACCCAGTACTTC

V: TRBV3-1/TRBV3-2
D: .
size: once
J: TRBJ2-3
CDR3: CASSQDWRDSTDTQYF
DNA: TGTGCCAGCAGCCAAGATTGGAGGGACAGCACAGATACGCAGTATTTT

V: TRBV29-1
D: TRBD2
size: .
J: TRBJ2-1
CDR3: CSVEDWLAGDYNEQFF
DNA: TGCAGCGTTGAAGATTGGCTAGCGGGGGATTACAATGAGCAGTTCTTC

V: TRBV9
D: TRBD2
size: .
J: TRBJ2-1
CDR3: CASLKRGHYNEQFF
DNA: TGTGCCAGCCTCAAGCGGGGGCACTACAATGAGCAGTTCTTC

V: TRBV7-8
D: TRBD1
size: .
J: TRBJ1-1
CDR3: CASSHGQGAMNTEAFF
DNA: TGTGCCAGCAGCCATGGACAGGGGGCAATGAACACTGAAGCTTTCTTT